This T cell receptor (beta chain) was obtained from a study of breast tumors, draining lymph nodes, adjacent tissues. General study points: Compared with lymph nodes, tumors were less diverse; compared with nontumor tissue, more. Tumor T cell lymph node origin was a supported hypothesis, not proven. Data fit most tumor T cells coming from lymph node, expanding in tumor.

TCRdb independently ran MiXCR on the multiplex PCR reads; one entry per CDR3 protein. This sample yields about 270,000 distinct CDR3 sequences, of which about 30% are seen a single time; approximately 1% belongs to the top ten. The CDR3 is 13 amino acids. CDR1 and CDR2 from the germline V gene are SGHAT and FQNNGV. Between the trimmed V and J ends, which lost 3 bases and 2 bases, there was a span of 7 bases. The lymph nodes were axillary draining lymph nodes from breast cancer patients. The sample holds many counts of this clonotype. Antigen specificity is unknown. Sequencing was performed on axillary lymph node tissue. The rearrangement links TRBV11-2 to TRBJ2-5, with D unresolved. This sequence was found in a female donor with breast cancer. Some clones in this sample may be carry-over from other donors' samples. The CDR3 bases are TGTGCCAGCAGCTTTGGGGTACAAGAGACCCAGTACTTC. Translating gives CASSFGVQETQYF.